The rows below give T cell receptor beta chains drawn from one sample of a study of blood T cell repertoires in COVID-19. Some clones are missing from TCRdb's copy, which holds only in-frame ones; the method was immunoSEQ multiplex PCR. This sample has approximately 140,000 clones, with roughly 90% found just once. The sample comprised peripheral blood. The receptors were gathered from a man aged 50-60 years with active or convalescent COVID-19. Each CDR3 is given with its conserved first and last residue. Each record gives: clone size, V gene, CDR3 protein. Rows give clone size only sometimes, using once, few, many, or a class for an expanded clone.

>-|TRBV5-1
CASSPSSGRIYNEQFF
>-|TRBV2
CASSEARRGRETQYF
>-|TRBV2
CASVWTGNYGYTF
>-|TRBV5-4
CASSPLGTADEQYF
>once|TRBV5-1
CASSLGNRANYGYTF
>-|TRBV28
CASSYSQESTGELFF
>-|TRBV15
CATSRDQRSSYEQYF
>-|TRBV7-2
CASSLVGASGSYEQYF
>-|TRBV5-4
CASSYSGSVGEQYF
>-|TRBV7-9
CASSPRVATNEKLFF
>-|TRBV19
CASSIEAPGKRTQYF
>-|TRBV4-1
CASSRENRGTNEKLFF
>-|TRBV6-6
CASILREGVHEQYF
>-|TRBV19
CASSMGGLNTGELFF
>-|TRBV6-5
CASSYRSGAADTQYF
>-|TRBV29-1
CSVITFWGSGSPSSTDTQYF
>-|TRBV4-1
CASSLWLAVSYEQYF
>-|TRBV11-3
CASGSPMIILARYNEQFF
>-|TRBV4-1
CASSQRGQSVGLTGELFF
>-|TRBV2
CASAQYNEQFF
>-|TRBV7-2
CASSPTRQGGYGYTF
>-|TRBV11-1
CASSSLLAGELFF
>few|TRBV5-1
CASSLTGKENTEAFF
>-|TRBV10-3
CAIRGLDTGELFF
>-|TRBV5-8
CASKTGTYQETQYF
>-|TRBV10-3
CAISADRNYGYTF
>-|TRBV5-5
CASSLGTGGAPDTQYF